This is a list of T cell receptor beta chains from one sample in a study of blood T cell repertoires in COVID-19. The repertoire was sequenced with immunoSEQ multiplex PCR; TCRdb's copy has only in-frame clones and lacks some. The repertoire includes under 250,000 clones, about 83% of them detected once, and 4% sits in the top ten. What was sequenced was peripheral blood. The source is a man aged 45-60 years with acute or convalescent COVID-19. The CDR3 runs from the conserved cysteine through the conserved F or W. The D gene is left open where the match is weak. A clone size is listed for some rows: how often the clone was seen (once, few, many), or a class if it is expanded.

j_call: TRBJ2-1; d_call: TRBD1; clone_size: -; v_call: TRBV6-5; cdr3_nt: TGTGCCAGCAGTTACTCCGGGACAGGGGCTTACAATGAGCAGTTCTTC; cdr3_aa: CASSYSGTGAYNEQFF
j_call: TRBJ1-2; d_call: TRBD1; clone_size: -; v_call: TRBV5-1; cdr3_nt: TGCGCCAGCTACTTCGGACAGGGGAATTTTATAGATGGCTACACCTTC; cdr3_aa: CASYFGQGNFIDGYTF
j_call: TRBJ1-6; d_call: TRBD1; clone_size: -; v_call: TRBV6-1; cdr3_nt: TGTGCCAGCAGTGAACGACAGGGGGGGTATTCACCCCTCCACTTT; cdr3_aa: CASSERQGGYSPLHF
j_call: TRBJ1-4; d_call: -; clone_size: once; v_call: TRBV28; cdr3_nt: TGTGCCAGCAAGTCGGGAGCCGGAAATGAAAAACTGTTTTTT; cdr3_aa: CASKSGAGNEKLFF
j_call: TRBJ2-7; d_call: -; clone_size: once; v_call: TRBV2; cdr3_nt: TGTGCCACCTCAGGGTCCTACGAGCAGTACTTC; cdr3_aa: CATSGSYEQYF
j_call: TRBJ1-3; d_call: -; clone_size: -; v_call: TRBV6-5; cdr3_nt: TGTGCCAGCAGTTCCCCGAGAGACACCATATATTTT; cdr3_aa: CASSSPRDTIYF
j_call: TRBJ1-2; d_call: -; clone_size: -; v_call: TRBV19; cdr3_nt: TGTGCCAGTACCAGGGGCCGTAATGGGGGCTACACCTTC; cdr3_aa: CASTRGRNGGYTF
j_call: TRBJ2-4; d_call: TRBD1; clone_size: -; v_call: TRBV3-1/TRBV3-2; cdr3_nt: TGTGCCAGCAGTTACAGGGGGGAAAACATTCAGTACTTC; cdr3_aa: CASSYRGENIQYF
j_call: TRBJ1-3; d_call: -; clone_size: -; v_call: TRBV6-5; cdr3_nt: TGTGCCAGCAGACAATACCTTACAGGAGGAAACACCATATATTTT; cdr3_aa: CASRQYLTGGNTIYF
j_call: TRBJ1-2; d_call: TRBD1; clone_size: -; v_call: TRBV10-3; cdr3_nt: TGTGCCATCAAAGTTAACAGGGGGTCCTATGGCTACACCTTC; cdr3_aa: CAIKVNRGSYGYTF
j_call: TRBJ1-6; d_call: -; clone_size: -; v_call: TRBV3-1/TRBV3-2; cdr3_nt: TGTGCCAGCAGCCAAGAACGGGCCGGAGGGCATTCACCCCTCCACTTT; cdr3_aa: CASSQERAGGHSPLHF
j_call: TRBJ1-1; d_call: TRBD1; clone_size: -; v_call: TRBV5-4; cdr3_nt: TGTGCCAGCAGCTGGGGGACAGGACCTTATGAAGCTTTCTTT; cdr3_aa: CASSWGTGPYEAFF
j_call: TRBJ2-2; d_call: TRBD2; clone_size: few; v_call: TRBV6-2/TRBV6-3; cdr3_nt: TGTGCCAGCAGTTCACCGACTAGCGGGAGGATCGGGGAGCTGTTTTTT; cdr3_aa: CASSSPTSGRIGELFF
j_call: TRBJ2-7; d_call: -; clone_size: -; v_call: TRBV7-8; cdr3_nt: TGTGCCAGCAGCTCCCGGACTTTCTACGAGCAGTACTTC; cdr3_aa: CASSSRTFYEQYF
j_call: TRBJ2-3; d_call: TRBD1; clone_size: once; v_call: TRBV7-3; cdr3_nt: TGTGCCAGCAGCTTAATCCCCCCGCCCGAGGGGGCTATAGGGGATACGCAGTATTTT; cdr3_aa: CASSLIPPPEGAIGDTQYF
j_call: TRBJ2-1; d_call: -; clone_size: -; v_call: TRBV24-1; cdr3_nt: TGTGCCACCAGTGACCCGAACAGGTTTAACGAGCAGTTCTTC; cdr3_aa: CATSDPNRFNEQFF
j_call: TRBJ2-7; d_call: TRBD1; clone_size: -; v_call: TRBV3-1/TRBV3-2; cdr3_nt: TGTGCCAGCAGCCAAATGACAGGGGACAGTGGAGAGCAGTACTTC; cdr3_aa: CASSQMTGDSGEQYF
j_call: TRBJ2-7; d_call: TRBD2; clone_size: -; v_call: TRBV30; cdr3_nt: TGTGCCTGGAGGGGTAGCGGGAGTCGCGAGCAGTACTTC; cdr3_aa: CAWRGSGSREQYF
j_call: TRBJ1-5; d_call: -; clone_size: -; v_call: TRBV9; cdr3_nt: TGTGCCAGCAGCGCAAACAGGGCTGGGCCCCAGCATTTT; cdr3_aa: CASSANRAGPQHF
j_call: TRBJ2-1; d_call: TRBD2; clone_size: -; v_call: TRBV25-1; cdr3_nt: TGTGCCAGCAGCGAAAGCGGGGGGGCCAATGAGCAGTTCTTC; cdr3_aa: CASSESGGANEQFF
j_call: TRBJ1-6; d_call: -; clone_size: -; v_call: TRBV7-6; cdr3_nt: TGTGCCAGCAGCTTAGAGCAGGGGACTTCACCCCTCCACTTT; cdr3_aa: CASSLEQGTSPLHF
j_call: TRBJ2-1; d_call: -; clone_size: -; v_call: TRBV19; cdr3_nt: TGTGCCAGTAGTATCTCTGGGGCCCCCTACAATGAGCAGTTCTTC; cdr3_aa: CASSISGAPYNEQFF
j_call: TRBJ1-1; d_call: TRBD1; clone_size: -; v_call: TRBV27; cdr3_nt: TGTGCCAGCAGTTCGCGTCCCGGGACAGTGAACACTGAAGCTTTCTTT; cdr3_aa: CASSSRPGTVNTEAFF
j_call: TRBJ1-6; d_call: TRBD1; clone_size: -; v_call: TRBV4-2; cdr3_nt: TGTGCCAGCAGCCAGGGACAGGGAAAAGATTCACCCCTCCACTTT; cdr3_aa: CASSQGQGKDSPLHF
j_call: TRBJ2-7; d_call: TRBD2; clone_size: -; v_call: TRBV19; cdr3_nt: TGTGCCACAGCGGGGGCACCAGCCCCCTACGAGCAGTACTTC; cdr3_aa: CATAGAPAPYEQYF
j_call: TRBJ1-5; d_call: -; clone_size: -; v_call: TRBV4-2; cdr3_nt: TGTGCCAGCAGTCCTGACGGGAGACAAGGTCGGCCCCAGCATTTT; cdr3_aa: CASSPDGRQGRPQHF
j_call: TRBJ1-2; d_call: TRBD1; clone_size: few; v_call: TRBV19; cdr3_nt: TGTGCCAGTAGTAGCGACAGGGCGCAGAGACCTAACTATGGCTACACCTTC; cdr3_aa: CASSSDRAQRPNYGYTF
j_call: TRBJ2-1; d_call: -; clone_size: -; v_call: TRBV11-2; cdr3_nt: TGTGCCAGCAGCTTAGATGTCGGTGTTGAGCAGTTCTTC; cdr3_aa: CASSLDVGVEQFF
j_call: TRBJ2-7; d_call: -; clone_size: -; v_call: TRBV9; cdr3_nt: TGTGCCAGCAGCGTAGCTAGCCTCCACGACGAGCAGTACTTC; cdr3_aa: CASSVASLHDEQYF
j_call: TRBJ2-3; d_call: -; clone_size: -; v_call: TRBV6-5; cdr3_nt: TGTGCCAGCAGTTATTTGTGGGCCGGATCCACAGATACGCAGTATTTT; cdr3_aa: CASSYLWAGSTDTQYF
j_call: TRBJ1-1; d_call: TRBD1; clone_size: -; v_call: TRBV6-5; cdr3_nt: TGTGCCAGCAGTTCCGGGACAGGGCAAACTGAAGCTTTCTTT; cdr3_aa: CASSSGTGQTEAFF
j_call: TRBJ1-1; d_call: -; clone_size: -; v_call: TRBV6-5; cdr3_nt: TGTGCCAGCGGGCAGGGGTCCATCCCCGAAGCTTTCTTT; cdr3_aa: CASGQGSIPEAFF
j_call: TRBJ1-5; d_call: TRBD1; clone_size: -; v_call: TRBV5-6; cdr3_nt: TGTGCCAGCAGCCTGGGACAGGCGGCCTCATATAGCAATCAGCCCCAGCATTTT; cdr3_aa: CASSLGQAASYSNQPQHF
j_call: TRBJ1-2; d_call: TRBD1; clone_size: -; v_call: TRBV13; cdr3_nt: TGTGCCAGCAGCTCTAGGGACAGGGGACCCCATGGCTACACCTTC; cdr3_aa: CASSSRDRGPHGYTF
j_call: TRBJ2-7; d_call: -; clone_size: -; v_call: TRBV2; cdr3_nt: TGTGCCAGCAATTGGAGGGGTGGCAACGAGCAGTACTTC; cdr3_aa: CASNWRGGNEQYF
j_call: TRBJ2-1; d_call: TRBD2; clone_size: -; v_call: TRBV25-1; cdr3_nt: TGTGCCAGCAGCTATAGCGGGAGGAGATACAATGAGCAGTTCTTC; cdr3_aa: CASSYSGRRYNEQFF
j_call: TRBJ2-2; d_call: TRBD1; clone_size: -; v_call: TRBV19; cdr3_nt: TGTGCCAGTACCAGAGAGGAAGGGGGACAGCGGACCGGGGAGCTGTTTTTT; cdr3_aa: CASTREEGGQRTGELFF
j_call: TRBJ1-1; d_call: -; clone_size: -; v_call: TRBV18; cdr3_nt: TGTGCCAGCTCACCGTTCGTTGGGGCGGAGATGAACACTGAAGCTTTCTTT; cdr3_aa: CASSPFVGAEMNTEAFF
j_call: TRBJ1-1; d_call: -; clone_size: few; v_call: TRBV3-1/TRBV3-2; cdr3_nt: TGTGCCAGCAGCCAGGGGGGAGCGAACACTGAAGCTTTCTTT; cdr3_aa: CASSQGGANTEAFF
j_call: TRBJ1-5; d_call: TRBD1; clone_size: -; v_call: TRBV5-6; cdr3_nt: TGTGCCAGCAGCTTGGGGACAGGAGCAAATCAGCCCCAGCATTTT; cdr3_aa: CASSLGTGANQPQHF
j_call: TRBJ2-7; d_call: -; clone_size: -; v_call: TRBV28; cdr3_nt: TGTGCCAGCAGGCTAGGTGGGGGCACGGCGGTCTACGAGCAGTACTTC; cdr3_aa: CASRLGGGTAVYEQYF
j_call: TRBJ2-4; d_call: TRBD2; clone_size: -; v_call: TRBV9; cdr3_nt: TGTGCCAGCAGCGTAGAATTTGCGGGAGGGCCAAACATTCAGTACTTC; cdr3_aa: CASSVEFAGGPNIQYF
j_call: TRBJ2-7; d_call: -; clone_size: -; v_call: TRBV24-1; cdr3_nt: TGTGCCACCATGGACAGCGCCAACGAGCAGTACTTC; cdr3_aa: CATMDSANEQYF
j_call: TRBJ1-4; d_call: -; clone_size: -; v_call: TRBV6-5; cdr3_nt: TGTGCCAGCAGACGTACGGGAACTAATGAAAAACTGTTTTTT; cdr3_aa: CASRRTGTNEKLFF
j_call: TRBJ2-2; d_call: -; clone_size: few; v_call: TRBV5-1; cdr3_nt: TGCGCCAGCAGCTTGGCCGTTTGGGGGCTTGGCGGGGAGCTGTTTTTT; cdr3_aa: CASSLAVWGLGGELFF